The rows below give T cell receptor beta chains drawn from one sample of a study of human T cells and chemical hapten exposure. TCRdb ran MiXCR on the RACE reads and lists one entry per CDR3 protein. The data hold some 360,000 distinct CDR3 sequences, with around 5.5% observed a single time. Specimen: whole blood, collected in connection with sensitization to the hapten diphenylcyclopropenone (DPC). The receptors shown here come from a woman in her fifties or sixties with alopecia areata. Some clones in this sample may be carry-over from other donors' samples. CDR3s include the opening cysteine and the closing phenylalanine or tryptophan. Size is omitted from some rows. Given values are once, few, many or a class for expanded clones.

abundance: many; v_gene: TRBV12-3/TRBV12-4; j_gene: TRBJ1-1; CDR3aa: CASSLAGEGEAFF
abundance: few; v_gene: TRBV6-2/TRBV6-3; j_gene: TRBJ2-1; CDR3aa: CASSFGLTYNEQFF
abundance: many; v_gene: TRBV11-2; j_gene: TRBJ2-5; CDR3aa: CASSSVRQIKRGTQYF
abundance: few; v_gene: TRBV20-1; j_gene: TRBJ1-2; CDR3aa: CSARSPYGYTF
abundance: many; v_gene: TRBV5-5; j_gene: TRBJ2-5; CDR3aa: CASSLGGRGQETQYF
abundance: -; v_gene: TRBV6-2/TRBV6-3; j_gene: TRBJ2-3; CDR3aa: CASSYSRQLSTDTQYF
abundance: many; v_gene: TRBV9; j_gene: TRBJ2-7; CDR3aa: CASSPMGDSPTYEQYF
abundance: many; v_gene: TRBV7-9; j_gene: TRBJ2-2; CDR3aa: CASSFVELFF
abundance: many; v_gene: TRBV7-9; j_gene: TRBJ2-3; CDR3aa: CASSLGSGRDTQYF
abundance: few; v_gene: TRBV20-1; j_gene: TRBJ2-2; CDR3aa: CSASRTSGVAWELFF
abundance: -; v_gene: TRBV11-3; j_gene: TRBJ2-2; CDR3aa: CASSLRSGPHGELFF
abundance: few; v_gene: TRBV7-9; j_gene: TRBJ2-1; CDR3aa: CASSPTARTTSGGYNEQFF
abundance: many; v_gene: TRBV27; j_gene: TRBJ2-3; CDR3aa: CASSPPQAGTDTQYF
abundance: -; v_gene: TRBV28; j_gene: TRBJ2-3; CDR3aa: CASSTTNTQYF
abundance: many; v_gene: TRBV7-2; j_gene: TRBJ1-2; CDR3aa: CASSLVREGYGYTF
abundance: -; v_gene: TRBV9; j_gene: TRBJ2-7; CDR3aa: CASSPRLASDEQYF
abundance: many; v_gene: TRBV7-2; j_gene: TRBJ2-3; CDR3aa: CASSSRTGSTDTQYF
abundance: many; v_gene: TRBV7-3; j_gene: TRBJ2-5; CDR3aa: CASSNSGLQETQYF
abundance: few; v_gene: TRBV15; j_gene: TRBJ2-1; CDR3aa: CATSGRSEQFF
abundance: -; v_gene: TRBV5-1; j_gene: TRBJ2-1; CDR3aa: CASSLAGGRDNEQFF
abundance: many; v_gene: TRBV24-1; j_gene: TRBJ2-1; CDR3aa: CATSLGQGLNEQFF
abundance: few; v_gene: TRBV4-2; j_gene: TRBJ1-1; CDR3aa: CASSHQGQGYTEAFF
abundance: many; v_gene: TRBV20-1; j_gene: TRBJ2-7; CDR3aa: CSAKYYEQYF
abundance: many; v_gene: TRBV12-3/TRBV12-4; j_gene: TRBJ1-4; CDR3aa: CASSFSLEKLFF
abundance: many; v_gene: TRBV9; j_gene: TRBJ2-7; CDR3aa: CASSVAIGPYEQYF
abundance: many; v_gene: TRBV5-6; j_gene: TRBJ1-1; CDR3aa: CASSLGRYTEAFF